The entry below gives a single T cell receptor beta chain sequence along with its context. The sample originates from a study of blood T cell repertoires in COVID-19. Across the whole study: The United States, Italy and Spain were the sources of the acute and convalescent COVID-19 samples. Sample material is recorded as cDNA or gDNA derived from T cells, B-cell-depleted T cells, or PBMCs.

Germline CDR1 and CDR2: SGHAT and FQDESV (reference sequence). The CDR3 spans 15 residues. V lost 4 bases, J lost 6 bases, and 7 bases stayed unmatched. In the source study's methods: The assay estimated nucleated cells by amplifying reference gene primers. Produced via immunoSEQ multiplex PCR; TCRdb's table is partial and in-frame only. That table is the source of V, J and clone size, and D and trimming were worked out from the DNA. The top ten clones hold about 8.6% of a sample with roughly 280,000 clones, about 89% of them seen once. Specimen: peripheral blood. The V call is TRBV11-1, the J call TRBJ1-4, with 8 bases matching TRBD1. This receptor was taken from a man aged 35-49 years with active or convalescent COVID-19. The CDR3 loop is CASSSSGQGYEKLFF. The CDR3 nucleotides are TGTGCCAGCAGCTCGAGCGGACAGGGCTATGAAAAACTGTTTTTT. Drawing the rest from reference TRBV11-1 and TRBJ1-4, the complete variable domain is EAEVAQSPRYKITEKSQAVAFWCDPISGHATLYWYRQILGQGPELLVQFQDESVVDDSQLPKDRFSAERLKGVDSTLKIQPAELGDSAMYLCASSSSGQGYEKLFFGSGTQLSVL.